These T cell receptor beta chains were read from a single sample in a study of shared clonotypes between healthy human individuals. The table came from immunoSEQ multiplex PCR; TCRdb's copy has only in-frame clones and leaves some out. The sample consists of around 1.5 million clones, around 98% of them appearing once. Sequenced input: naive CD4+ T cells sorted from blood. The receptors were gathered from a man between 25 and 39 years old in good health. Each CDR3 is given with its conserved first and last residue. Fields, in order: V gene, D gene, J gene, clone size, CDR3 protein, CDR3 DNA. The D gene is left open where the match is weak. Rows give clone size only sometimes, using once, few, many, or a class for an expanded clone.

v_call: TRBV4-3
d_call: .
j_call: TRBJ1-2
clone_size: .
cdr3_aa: CASSHSWGRPNTF
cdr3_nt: TGCGCCAGCAGCCACTCTTGGGGACGGCCTAATACCTTC

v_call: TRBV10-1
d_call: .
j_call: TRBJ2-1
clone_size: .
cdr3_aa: CASSESLPDEQFF
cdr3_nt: TGCGCCAGCAGTGAGTCTTTGCCTGATGAGCAGTTCTTC

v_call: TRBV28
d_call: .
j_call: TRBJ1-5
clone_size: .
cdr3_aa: CASSLHFSNQPQHF
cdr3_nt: TGTGCCAGCAGTTTACACTTTAGCAATCAGCCCCAGCATTTT

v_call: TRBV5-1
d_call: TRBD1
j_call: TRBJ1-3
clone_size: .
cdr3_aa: CASSAQGELSGNTIYF
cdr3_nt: TGCGCCAGCAGCGCCCAGGGGGAACTCTCTGGAAACACCATATATTTT

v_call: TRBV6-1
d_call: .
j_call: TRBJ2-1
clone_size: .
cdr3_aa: CASKGGRSSYNEQFF
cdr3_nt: TGTGCCAGCAAGGGGGGGCGGTCCTCCTACAATGAGCAGTTCTTC

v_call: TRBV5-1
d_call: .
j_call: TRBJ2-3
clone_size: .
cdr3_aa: CASSPVAGAVTSTDTQYF
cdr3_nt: TGCGCCAGCTCCCCCGTAGCCGGTGCGGTTACTAGCACAGATACGCAGTATTTT

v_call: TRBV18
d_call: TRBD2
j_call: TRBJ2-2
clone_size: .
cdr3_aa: CASSPVAGSNTGELFF
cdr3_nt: TGTGCCAGCTCACCGGTAGCGGGATCGAACACCGGGGAGCTGTTTTTT

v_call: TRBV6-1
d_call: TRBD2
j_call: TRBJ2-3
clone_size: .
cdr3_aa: CASRASGTSTDTQYF
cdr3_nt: TGTGCCAGCAGGGCTAGCGGGACTAGCACAGATACGCAGTATTTT

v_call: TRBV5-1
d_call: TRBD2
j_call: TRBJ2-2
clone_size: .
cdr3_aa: CASSLGLAGGPGELFF
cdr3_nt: TGCGCCAGCAGCTTAGGACTAGCGGGAGGGCCTGGGGAGCTGTTTTTT

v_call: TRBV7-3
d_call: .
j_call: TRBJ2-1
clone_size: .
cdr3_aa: CASSVLGTWDYNEQFF
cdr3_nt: TGTGCCAGCAGTGTATTAGGGACGTGGGACTACAATGAGCAGTTCTTC

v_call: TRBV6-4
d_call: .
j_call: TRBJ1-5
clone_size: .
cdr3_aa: CARGGGSDQPQHF
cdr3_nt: TGTGCCAGGGGTGGGGGATCTGATCAGCCCCAGCATTTT

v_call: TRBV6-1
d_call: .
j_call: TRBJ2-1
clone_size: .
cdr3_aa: CASSEQGSSYNEQFF
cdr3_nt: TGTGCCAGCAGTGAGCAGGGGTCATCCTACAATGAGCAGTTCTTC

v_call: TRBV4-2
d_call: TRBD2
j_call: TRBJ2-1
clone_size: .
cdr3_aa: CASSQAGAGGGYNEQFF
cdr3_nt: TGTGCCAGCAGCCAAGCGGGCGCGGGAGGGGGCTACAATGAGCAGTTCTTC

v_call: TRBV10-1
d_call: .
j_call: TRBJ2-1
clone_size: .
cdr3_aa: CASSEAKFGVDHEQFF
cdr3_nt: TGCGCCAGCAGTGAGGCTAAATTCGGGGTCGATCATGAGCAGTTCTTC

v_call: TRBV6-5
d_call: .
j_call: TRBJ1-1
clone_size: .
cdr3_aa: CASTGDYYTEAFF
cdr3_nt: TGTGCCAGCACTGGGGATTATTACACTGAAGCTTTCTTT

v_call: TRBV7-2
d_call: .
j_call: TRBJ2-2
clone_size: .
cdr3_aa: CASSSRQSANTGELFF
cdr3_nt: TGTGCCAGCAGCTCTAGACAGAGCGCGAACACCGGGGAGCTGTTTTTT

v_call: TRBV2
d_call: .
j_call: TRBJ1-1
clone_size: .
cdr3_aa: CASSEKVTEAFF
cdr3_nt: TGTGCCAGCAGTGAAAAAGTCACTGAAGCTTTCTTT

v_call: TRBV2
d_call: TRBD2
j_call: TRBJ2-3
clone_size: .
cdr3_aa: CASSLNLAGGTDTQYF
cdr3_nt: TGTGCCAGCAGTCTTAATTTGGCGGGAGGCACAGATACGCAGTATTTT

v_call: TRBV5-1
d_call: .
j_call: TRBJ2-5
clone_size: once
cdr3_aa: CASSLLAGGGETQYF
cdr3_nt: TGCGCCAGCAGCCTGCTAGCAGGAGGAGGTGAGACCCAGTACTTC

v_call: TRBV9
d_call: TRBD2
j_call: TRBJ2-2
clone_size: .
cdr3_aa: CASSAGTSGQNTGELFF
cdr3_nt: TGTGCCAGCAGCGCCGGGACTAGCGGACAGAACACCGGGGAGCTGTTTTTT

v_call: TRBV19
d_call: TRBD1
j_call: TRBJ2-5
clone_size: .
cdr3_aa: CASSPRTGLGETQYF
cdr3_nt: TGTGCCAGTAGTCCCCGGACAGGGTTGGGAGAGACCCAGTACTTC

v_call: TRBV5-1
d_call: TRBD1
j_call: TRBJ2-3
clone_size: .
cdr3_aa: CASSLGDRGADTQYF
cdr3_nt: TGCGCCAGCAGCTTGGGAGACAGGGGTGCAGATACGCAGTATTTT

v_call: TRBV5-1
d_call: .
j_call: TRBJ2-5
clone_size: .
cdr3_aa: CASSLDTETQYF
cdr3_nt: TGCGCCAGCAGCTTGGACACAGAGACCCAGTACTTC

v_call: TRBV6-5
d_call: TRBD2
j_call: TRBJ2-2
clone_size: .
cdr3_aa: CASSYDGRLNTGELFF
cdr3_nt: TGTGCCAGCAGTTACGACGGGAGGCTAAACACCGGGGAGCTGTTTTTT

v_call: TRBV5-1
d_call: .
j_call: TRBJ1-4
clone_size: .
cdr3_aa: CASSFLSGPQDNEKLFF
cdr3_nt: TGCGCCAGCAGCTTTTTGTCCGGTCCTCAGGATAATGAAAAACTGTTTTTT

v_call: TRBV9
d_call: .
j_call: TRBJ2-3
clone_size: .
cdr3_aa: CASSPPRENTDTQYF
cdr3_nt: TGTGCCAGCAGCCCCCCCCGGGAAAACACAGATACGCAGTATTTT

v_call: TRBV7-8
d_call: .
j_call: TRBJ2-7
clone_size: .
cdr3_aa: CASSLAGPLYEQYF
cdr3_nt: TGTGCCAGCAGCTTAGCGGGACCCTTATACGAGCAGTACTTC

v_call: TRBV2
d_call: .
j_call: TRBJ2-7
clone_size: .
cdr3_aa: CASGQETYEQYF
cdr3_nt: TGTGCCAGCGGGCAGGAGACCTACGAGCAGTACTTC

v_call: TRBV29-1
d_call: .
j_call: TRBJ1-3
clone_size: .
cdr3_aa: CSVVTGNTIYF
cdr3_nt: TGCAGCGTTGTAACTGGAAACACCATATATTTT

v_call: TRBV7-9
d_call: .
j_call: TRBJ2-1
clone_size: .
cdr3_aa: CASSLVGGAPYNEQFF
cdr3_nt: TGTGCCAGCAGCTTAGTTGGGGGGGCCCCCTACAATGAGCAGTTCTTC

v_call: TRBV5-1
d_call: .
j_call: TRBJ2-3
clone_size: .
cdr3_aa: CASSSPGLRTDTQYF
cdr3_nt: TGCGCCAGCAGCTCTCCGGGACTGCGCACAGATACGCAGTATTTT

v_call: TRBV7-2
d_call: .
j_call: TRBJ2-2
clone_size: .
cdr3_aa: CASSPVPDTGELFF
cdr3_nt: TGTGCCAGCAGCCCCGTTCCCGACACCGGGGAGCTGTTTTTT

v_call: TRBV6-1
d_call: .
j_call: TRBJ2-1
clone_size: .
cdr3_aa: CASRNQKRDTKFF
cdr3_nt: TGTGCCAGCAGAAACCAGAAGCGGGACACAAAGTTCTTC

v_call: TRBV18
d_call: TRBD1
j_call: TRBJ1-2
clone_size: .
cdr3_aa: CASSIKAVGQDFGYGYTF
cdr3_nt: TGTGCCAGCTCAATCAAGGCAGTGGGACAGGACTTTGGGTATGGCTACACCTTC

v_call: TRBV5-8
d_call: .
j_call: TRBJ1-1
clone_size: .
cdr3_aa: CASSLGKEAFF
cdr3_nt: TGTGCCAGCAGCTTGGGCAAGGAAGCTTTCTTT

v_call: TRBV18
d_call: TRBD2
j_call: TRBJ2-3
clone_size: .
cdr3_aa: CASSPFAGGSADTQYF
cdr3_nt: TGTGCCAGCTCACCATTTGCGGGAGGGTCCGCAGATACGCAGTATTTT

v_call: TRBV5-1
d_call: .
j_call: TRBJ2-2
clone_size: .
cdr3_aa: CASSEGGSTGELFF
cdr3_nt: TGCGCCAGCAGTGAAGGGGGGAGCACCGGGGAGCTGTTTTTT

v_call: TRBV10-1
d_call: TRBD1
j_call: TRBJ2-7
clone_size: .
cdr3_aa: CASSEMRTGPYEQYF
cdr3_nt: TGCGCCAGCAGTGAGATGCGGACAGGTCCCTACGAGCAGTACTTC

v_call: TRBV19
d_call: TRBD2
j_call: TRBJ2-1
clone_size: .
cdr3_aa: CASRREGLAGPDEQFF
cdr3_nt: TGTGCCAGTAGGCGCGAGGGACTAGCGGGCCCAGATGAGCAGTTCTTC

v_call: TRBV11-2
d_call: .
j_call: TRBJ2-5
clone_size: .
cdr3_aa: CASSLGQVYQETQYF
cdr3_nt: TGTGCCAGCAGCTTAGGGCAGGTCTACCAAGAGACCCAGTACTTC

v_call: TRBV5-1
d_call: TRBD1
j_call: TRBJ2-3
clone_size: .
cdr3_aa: CASREQGARTDTQYF
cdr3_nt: TGCGCCAGCAGGGAACAGGGGGCGCGCACAGATACGCAGTATTTT

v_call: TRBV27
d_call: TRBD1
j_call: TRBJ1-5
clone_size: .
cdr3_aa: CASSLTGGRNQPQHF
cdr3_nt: TGTGCCAGCAGCCTAACAGGGGGCCGAAATCAGCCCCAGCATTTT

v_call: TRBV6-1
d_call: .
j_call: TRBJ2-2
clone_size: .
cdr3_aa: CASMAVNTGELFF
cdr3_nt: TGTGCCAGCATGGCGGTCAACACCGGGGAGCTGTTTTTT

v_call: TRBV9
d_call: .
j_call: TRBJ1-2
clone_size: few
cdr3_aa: CASSDRAGYTF
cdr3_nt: TGTGCCAGCAGCGACAGGGCTGGCTACACCTTC

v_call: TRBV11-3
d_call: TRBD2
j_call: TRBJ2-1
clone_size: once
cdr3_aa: CASSLGLAQLQFF
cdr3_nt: TGTGCCAGCAGCTTAGGACTAGCTCAGCTACAGTTCTTC

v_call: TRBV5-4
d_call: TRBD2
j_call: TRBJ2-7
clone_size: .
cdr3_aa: CASSLGTSGRINEQYF
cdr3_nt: TGTGCCAGCAGCTTGGGGACTAGCGGGAGGATCAACGAGCAGTACTTC

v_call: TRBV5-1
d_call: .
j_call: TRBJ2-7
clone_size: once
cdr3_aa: CASSRRDGEQYF
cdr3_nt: TGCGCCAGCAGCCGAAGGGACGGCGAGCAGTACTTC

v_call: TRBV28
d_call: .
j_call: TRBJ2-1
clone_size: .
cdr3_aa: CASSFLVLGQLHEQFF
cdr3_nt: TGTGCCAGCAGTTTTTTGGTTTTGGGTCAGTTGCATGAGCAGTTCTTC

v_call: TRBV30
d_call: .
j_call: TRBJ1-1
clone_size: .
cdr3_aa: CAWSVSGDEAFF
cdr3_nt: TGTGCCTGGAGTGTATCCGGGGATGAAGCTTTCTTT

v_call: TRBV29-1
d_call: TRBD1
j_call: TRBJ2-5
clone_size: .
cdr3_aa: CSVEGRRGQETQYF
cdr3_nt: TGCAGCGTTGAGGGTCGCAGGGGGCAAGAGACCCAGTACTTC

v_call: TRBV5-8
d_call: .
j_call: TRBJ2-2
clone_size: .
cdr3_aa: CASSLGPNTGELFF
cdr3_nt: TGTGCCAGCAGCTTAGGCCCGAACACCGGGGAGCTGTTTTTT

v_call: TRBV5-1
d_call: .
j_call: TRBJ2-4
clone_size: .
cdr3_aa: CASSSIQGLAKNIQYF
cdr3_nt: TGCGCCAGCAGCTCTATCCAGGGATTAGCCAAAAACATTCAGTACTTC

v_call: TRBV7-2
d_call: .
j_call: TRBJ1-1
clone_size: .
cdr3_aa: CASKTPAGRQTEAFF
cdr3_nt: TGTGCCAGCAAAACCCCTGCAGGTAGACAGACTGAAGCTTTCTTT

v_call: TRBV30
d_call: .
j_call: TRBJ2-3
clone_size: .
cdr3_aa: CAWKQSEHRGDTQYF
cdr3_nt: TGTGCCTGGAAGCAGTCAGAACACAGAGGGGATACGCAGTATTTT

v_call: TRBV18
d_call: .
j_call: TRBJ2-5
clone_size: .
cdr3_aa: CASHFLSAQQETQYF
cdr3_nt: TGTGCCAGCCACTTCTTAAGCGCCCAACAAGAGACCCAGTACTTC

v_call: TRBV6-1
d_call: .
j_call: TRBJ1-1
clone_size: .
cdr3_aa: CASMGWEAEAFF
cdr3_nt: TGTGCCAGCATGGGATGGGAGGCTGAAGCTTTCTTT

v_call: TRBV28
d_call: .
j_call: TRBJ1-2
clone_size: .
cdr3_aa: CASSLTALETKTSGYTF
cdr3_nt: TGTGCCAGCAGTCTAACAGCATTGGAGACCAAAACTAGCGGCTACACCTTC

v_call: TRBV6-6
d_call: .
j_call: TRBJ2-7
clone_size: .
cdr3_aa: CASSYSTGTLPYEQYF
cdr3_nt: TGTGCCAGCAGTTACTCGACTGGGACCCTTCCGTACGAGCAGTACTTC

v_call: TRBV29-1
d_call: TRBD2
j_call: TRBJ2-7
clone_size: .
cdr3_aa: CSAGLAGGSYEQYF
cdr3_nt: TGCAGCGCCGGACTAGCGGGAGGGAGCTACGAGCAGTACTTC